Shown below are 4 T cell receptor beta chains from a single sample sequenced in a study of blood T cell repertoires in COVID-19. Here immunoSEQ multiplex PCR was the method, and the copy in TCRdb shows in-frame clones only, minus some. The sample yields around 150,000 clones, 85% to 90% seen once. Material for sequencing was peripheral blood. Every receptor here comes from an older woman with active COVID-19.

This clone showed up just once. The CDR3 DNA follows: TGCAGCGTTCTCCAAGAGACCCAGTACTTC. It specifies CSVLQETQYF. The rearrangement links TRBV29-1 to TRBJ2-5; unclear D gene. This CDR3 is built from 10 residues. The germline V gene has CDR1 SQVTM and CDR2 ANQGSEA. The V end was cut by 5 bases, the J end by 1 base, with 2 bases between.

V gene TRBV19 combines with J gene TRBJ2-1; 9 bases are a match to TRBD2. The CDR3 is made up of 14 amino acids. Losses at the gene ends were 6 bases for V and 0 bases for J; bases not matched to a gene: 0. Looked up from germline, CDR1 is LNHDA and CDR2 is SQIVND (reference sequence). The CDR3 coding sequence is TGTGCCAGTAGAGCGGGAGGCTCCTACAATGAGCAGTTCTTC. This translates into CASRAGGSYNEQFF.

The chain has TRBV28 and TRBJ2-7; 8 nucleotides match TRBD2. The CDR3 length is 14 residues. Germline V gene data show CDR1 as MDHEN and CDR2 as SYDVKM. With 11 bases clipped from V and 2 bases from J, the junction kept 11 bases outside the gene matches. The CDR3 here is CAARAGAGAYEQYF. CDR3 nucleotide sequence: TGTGCCGCAAGGGCCGGAGCGGGGGCCTACGAGCAGTACTTC.

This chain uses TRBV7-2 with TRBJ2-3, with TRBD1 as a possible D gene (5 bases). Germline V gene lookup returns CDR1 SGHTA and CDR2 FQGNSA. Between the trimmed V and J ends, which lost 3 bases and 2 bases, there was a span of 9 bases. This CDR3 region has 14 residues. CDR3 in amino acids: CASSFVGLTDTQYF. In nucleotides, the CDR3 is TGTGCCAGCAGCTTTGTGGGGCTCACAGATACGCAGTATTTT.